This is a list of T cell receptor beta chains from one sample in a study of blood T cell repertoires in COVID-19. Assay: immunoSEQ multiplex PCR; the TCRdb copy retains only in-frame clones and omits some. The data show roughly 140,000 clones, about 88% seen once. Sequenced material: peripheral blood. The receptors originated from a woman between 70 and 85 years old with acute or convalescent COVID-19. Both conserved end residues are part of each CDR3. A D gene is named only where the DNA matches it firmly. Size is omitted from some rows. Given values are once, few, many or a class for expanded clones.

-	TRBV4-3	TRBJ1-1	-	TGCGCCAGCAGCCATACAATAACCACTGAAGCTTTCTTT	CASSHTITTEAFF
TRBD1	TRBV4-3	TRBJ1-3	few	TGCGCCAGCAGCCAAGATTCGACAGGGGGCCGAAACACCATATATTTT	CASSQDSTGGRNTIYF
-	TRBV11-3	TRBJ1-6	-	TGTGCCAGCAGCTTAGTGCAAGTGCGTTACTATAATTCACCCCTCCACTTT	CASSLVQVRYYNSPLHF
TRBD1	TRBV9	TRBJ1-1	-	TGTGCCAGCAGCGTAGAGGGCAGGGGGGCTTTCTTT	CASSVEGRGAFF
TRBD2	TRBV5-5	TRBJ2-7	-	TGTGCCAGCAGCTTGGAACGGACTAGCGGGGGCTACGAGCAGTACTTC	CASSLERTSGGYEQYF
TRBD2	TRBV7-6	TRBJ2-7	-	TGTGCCAGCAGCTTAAGGACTAGCGGGAGTACCTACGAGCAGTACTTC	CASSLRTSGSTYEQYF
TRBD2	TRBV6-6	TRBJ2-7	-	TGTGCCAGCAGTTACTCGGGGGGGGGAAACGAGCAGTACTTC	CASSYSGGGNEQYF
TRBD2	TRBV19	TRBJ2-3	-	TGTGCCAGTAGTATAGGACTAGCGGGGGGGCATGATACGCAGTATTTT	CASSIGLAGGHDTQYF
-	TRBV19	TRBJ1-2	-	TGTGCCAGTAGTCTACTTAACTATGGCTACACCTTC	CASSLLNYGYTF
-	TRBV19	TRBJ1-3	once	TGTGCCAGCGGCGCTGGACTGGTCTCTGGAAACACCATATATTTT	CASGAGLVSGNTIYF
TRBD1	TRBV19	TRBJ1-2	-	TGTGCCAGTAGGCCGGGACAGACATACTATGGCTACACCTTC	CASRPGQTYYGYTF
-	TRBV15	TRBJ1-2	-	TGTGCCACCAGCCCCCTGGCGGGGTCGCAGAACTATGGCTACACCTTC	CATSPLAGSQNYGYTF
TRBD1	TRBV5-4	TRBJ2-1	-	TGTGCCAGCAGCCCACCCGCACAGGGGTTAAGCTCCTACAATGAGCAGTTCTTC	CASSPPAQGLSSYNEQFF
TRBD1	TRBV6-5	TRBJ1-2	-	TGTGCCAGCAAAGGACAGGGCGGCAACTATGGCTACACCTTC	CASKGQGGNYGYTF
TRBD1	TRBV18	TRBJ2-7	-	TGTGCCAGCTCACCAAGTGTAGGGGGCAACGAGCAGTACTTC	CASSPSVGGNEQYF
-	TRBV5-8	TRBJ1-1	-	TGTGCCAGCAGCAGAGGACAGATGAACACTGAAGCTTTCTTT	CASSRGQMNTEAFF
TRBD1	TRBV5-1	TRBJ1-1	-	TGCGCCAGCAGGGATAGACAGGGAAGAGGGAACACTGAAGCTTTCTTT	CASRDRQGRGNTEAFF
-	TRBV6-6	TRBJ1-2	-	TGTGCCAGCAGACAAACAGTGAACTATGGCTACACCTTC	CASRQTVNYGYTF
-	TRBV6-2/TRBV6-3	TRBJ1-2	-	TGTGCCAGCAGTGCTGACAGCGTCGGTCGCTACACCTTC	CASSADSVGRYTF
TRBD2	TRBV28	TRBJ2-3	-	TGTGCCAGCAGTTTACGCGGGGGGGCTGGAGATACGCAGTATTTT	CASSLRGGAGDTQYF
-	TRBV4-2	TRBJ2-3	-	TGTGCCAGCAGCCAGTCGGTGACAGTATCGAGCACAGATACGCAGTATTTT	CASSQSVTVSSTDTQYF
TRBD2	TRBV4-1	TRBJ2-3	-	TGCGCCAGCAGCCAAGCTGGCGGGGGAACAGATACGCAGTATTTT	CASSQAGGGTDTQYF
-	TRBV5-4	TRBJ1-4	-	TGTGCCAGCAGCTGGGGAGTGGCAACTAATGAAAAACTGTTTTTT	CASSWGVATNEKLFF
-	TRBV5-5	TRBJ2-2	once	TGTGCCAGCAGCTTGCGCGTTTTTGGGCTCACCGGGGAGCTGTTTTTT	CASSLRVFGLTGELFF
-	TRBV2	TRBJ2-2	-	TGTGCCAGCAGCACACAGGGCACCGGGGAGCTGTTTTTT	CASSTQGTGELFF
TRBD2	TRBV10-2	TRBJ2-1	-	TGCGCCAGCAGTGAATGGGCGGGGGTCTTCTTGACGTTCTTC	CASSEWAGVFLTFF
-	TRBV7-9	TRBJ1-1	-	TGTGCCAGCAGCTTAGGAGGGGGAAACACTGAAGCTTTCTTT	CASSLGGGNTEAFF
TRBD1	TRBV27	TRBJ2-2	-	TGTGCCAGCAGTTTCCGACCACAGGGGACCGGGGAGCTGTTTTTT	CASSFRPQGTGELFF
-	TRBV7-2	TRBJ1-1	-	TGTGCCAGCAGCCCGAGACGGGAGGGCACTGAAGCTTTCTTT	CASSPRREGTEAFF
-	TRBV5-6	TRBJ1-5	-	TGTGCCAGCAGCTTATTGAGTGGTTCAGGGATTGGCGGCAATCAGCCCCAGCATTTT	CASSLLSGSGIGGNQPQHF
-	TRBV18	TRBJ1-4	-	TGTGCCAGCTCACCTGTATTCGGTGAGAAACTGTTTTTT	CASSPVFGEKLFF
TRBD1	TRBV28	TRBJ1-4	-	TGTGCCAGCAGTTTGACAGGGTCAGGAAAACTGTTTTTT	CASSLTGSGKLFF
-	TRBV28	TRBJ1-5	-	TGTGCCAGCAGTTTTGGGAGAAATAGCAATCAGCCCCAGCATTTT	CASSFGRNSNQPQHF
TRBD1	TRBV7-9	TRBJ1-5	few	TGTGCCAGCAGCCCGACCGGGACAGCCCTCGGGGCCCAGCATTTT	CASSPTGTALGAQHF
-	TRBV7-2	TRBJ2-5	-	TGTGCCAGCAGCCCCCTCCCCCAGGGACACTCACAAGAGACCCAGTACTTC	CASSPLPQGHSQETQYF
TRBD2	TRBV6-1	TRBJ2-4	few	TGTGCCAGCAGTGGCAGGACTAGCGGGGGAGTAATCCTGGCCAAAAACATTCAGTACTTC	CASSGRTSGGVILAKNIQYF
-	TRBV4-3	TRBJ2-5	-	TGCGCCAGCAGCTCCTCGGGAGTAGGGGCAGAGACCCAGTACTTC	CASSSSGVGAETQYF
-	TRBV6-5	TRBJ1-2	-	TGTGCCAGCAGTTCCGGGGGGCGCGCGGTAAATGGCTACACCTTC	CASSSGGRAVNGYTF
-	TRBV7-9	TRBJ2-2	-	TGTGCCCATTCGGAAGGGAGTATTGGCGGGGAGCTGTTTTTT	CAHSEGSIGGELFF
TRBD1	TRBV2	TRBJ1-6	once	TGTGCCAGCAGTGCGAAAGGGGGCGCCTCACCCCTCCACTTT	CASSAKGGASPLHF
-	TRBV6-5	TRBJ1-5	few	TGTGCCAGCAGCACGGACAGAAACAATCAGCCCCAGCATTTT	CASSTDRNNQPQHF
-	TRBV5-1	TRBJ1-2	few	TGCGCCAGCAGCTTGGAAGACAGAACCTATGGCTACACCTTC	CASSLEDRTYGYTF
TRBD1	TRBV18	TRBJ2-1	-	TGTGCCAGCTCCCTGGACAGGGGGGCTGAGCAGTTCTTC	CASSLDRGAEQFF
-	TRBV28	TRBJ1-3	-	TGTGCCAGCAGTGAGGGTTGGTGGGCAATAGGAAACACCATATATTTT	CASSEGWWAIGNTIYF
TRBD2	TRBV5-1	TRBJ2-3	-	TGCGCCAGCAGGGCTAGCGGGGGCTACACAGATACGCAGTATTTT	CASRASGGYTDTQYF
-	TRBV25-1	TRBJ2-7	once	TGTGCCAGCAGCAAAGCACAGGGAGGGGGAGCGTACGAGCAGTACTTC	CASSKAQGGGAYEQYF
TRBD2	TRBV19	TRBJ2-5	-	TGTGCCAGTAGTCCCGGGGGGCAAGAGACCCAGTACTTC	CASSPGGQETQYF
TRBD2	TRBV4-1	TRBJ2-3	-	TGCGCCAGCCAATCGGGGGGAAGGGACACAGATACGCAGTATTTT	CASQSGGRDTDTQYF
TRBD2	TRBV19	TRBJ2-7	-	TGTGCCAGTGGCCAGGTAGGACTAGCGGACGGTCTTAGGGAGCAGTACTTC	CASGQVGLADGLREQYF